This T cell receptor (beta chain) was captured by sequencing in a study of cytomegalovirus exposure and HLA in healthy donors. Profiling relied on immunoSEQ multiplex PCR, and the TCRdb table lists in-frame clones only, not all of them. The sample contains about 98,000 clones, 70% to 90% of which appear only once. CDR1 is SQVTM, CDR2 ANQGSEA, per germline. The CDR3 contains 14 residues. The junction had 9 bases not matched to a gene; V was cut back by 6 bases and J by 3 bases. The receptor's source is a woman younger than 45 in good health and CMV-seronegative. What was sequenced was PBMCs. The chain joins TRBV29-1 to TRBJ2-3, with 7 bases that match TRBD1. DNA of the CDR3: TGCAGCGTGCGGCAGGGGGTTTCGACAGATACGCAGTATTTT. Encoded protein: CSVRQGVSTDTQYF.